The clone carrying this T cell receptor beta chain occurred many times. Its matching antigen is unknown. This sample was included in a study of T-cell reconstitution after alpha-beta-depleted transplantation in children. General study points: The origin of high day-60 TCRbeta diversity in some patients lay in surviving recipient T cells and thymic progenitors.

Library preparation (for TCRbeta) was performed with unique molecular identifiers. Each CDR3 protein gets one entry after TCRdb re-called the PCR reads with MiXCR. Of 750,000 to 950,000 distinct CDR3 sequences in the sample, approximately 15% were seen once. This CDR3 is 15 amino acids long. Deletions cut 4 bases from V and 5 bases from J, with 14 bases between. CDR1 and CDR2 from the germline V gene are SGHTA and FQGTGA. The rearrangement uses TRBV7-3 and TRBJ2-2; no clear D. Source: PBMCs, mostly from graft donor cells, taken 360 days after TCRalphabeta/CD19-depleted stem cell transplant. This TCR was recovered from a male patient between 10 and 17 years old who had a stem cell transplant for acute lymphoblastic leukemia, so the T cells may come from the graft donor. The CDR3 loop is CASSSGRVPTGELFF. For the CDR3, the DNA is TGTGCCAGCAGCTCCGGTCGGGTCCCGACCGGGGAGCTGTTTTTT.